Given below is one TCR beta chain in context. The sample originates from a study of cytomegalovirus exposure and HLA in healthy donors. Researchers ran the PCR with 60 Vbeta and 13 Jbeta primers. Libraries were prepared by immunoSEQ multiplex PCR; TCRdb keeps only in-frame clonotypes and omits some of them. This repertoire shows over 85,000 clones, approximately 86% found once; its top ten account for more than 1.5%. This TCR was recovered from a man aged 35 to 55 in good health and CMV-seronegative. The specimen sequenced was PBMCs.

The CDR3 DNA follows: TGTGCCAGCAGCGCATACCAAACTACGCAGACCCAGTACTTC. It is translated as CASSAYQTTQTQYF. The chain joins TRBV5-4 to TRBJ2-5; D gene unclear. This CDR3 contains 14 residues. Between the trimmed V and J ends, which lost 4 bases and 6 bases, there was a span of 16 bases. CDR1 SGHNT and CDR2 YYREEE come from the germline V gene (reference sequence). Based on the CDR3 plus reference TRBV5-4 and TRBJ2-5, the full variable domain is ETGVTQSPTHLIKTRGQQVTLRCSSQSGHNTVSWYQQALGQGPQFIFQYYREEENGRGNFPPRFSGLQFPNYSSELNVNALELDDSALYLCASSAYQTTQTQYFGPGTRLLVL.